A single sample gave rise to the 22 T cell receptor beta chains below, sequenced in a study of beta chain features in type 1 diabetes. The authors reverse transcribed all of the isolated RNA, so sequencing captured expressed TCRB transcripts. Some clones are missing from TCRdb's copy, which holds only in-frame ones; the method was immunoSEQ multiplex PCR. Of hundreds of thousands of clones in the sample, approximately 15% were seen once. Sequencing input: central memory CD4+ T cells from blood. The receptors come from a man aged 30 to 39 in good health.

In its sample, this clone was seen a few times. The V gene is TRBV5-5, the J gene TRBJ1-2, with D tentatively TRBD1 (5 bases). The CDR3 is made up of 14 amino acids. Germline V CDR1 and CDR2: SGHKS, YYEKEE (reference sequence). Trimming pared 2 bases from V and 8 bases from J, leaving 16 bases between. Written as DNA, the CDR3 is TGTGCCAGCAGCTTACGGCAGGGAGGAGGCGGCTACACCTTC. Translated, it gives CASSLRQGGGGYTF.

The rearrangement uses TRBV2 and TRBJ2-2, with 14 bases matching TRBD2. With 6 bases clipped from V and 1 base from J, the junction kept 1 base outside the gene matches. Germline assignment: CDR1 SNHLY and CDR2 FYNNEI. The CDR3 consists of 16 residues. As DNA, the CDR3 is TGTGCCAGCAGCGGGACTAGCGGGGGGAACACCGGGGAGCTGTTTTTT. It yields the protein CASSGTSGGNTGELFF.

This clone was seen a handful of times. The chain links TRBV5-4 to TRBJ1-1; possibly TRBD1 for D (6 bases). The germline V gene encodes CDR1 SGHNT and CDR2 YYREEE (reference sequence). V was cut by 4 bases and J by 1 base, with 11 bases left in between. The CDR3 consists of 14 residues. CDR3 residues: CASSKDRANTEAFF. The CDR3 nucleotides are TGTGCCAGCAGCAAGGACAGAGCGAACACTGAAGCTTTCTTT.

The chain has TRBV2 and TRBJ2-2, with 8 bases matching TRBD1. The junction had 5 bases not matched to a gene; V was cut back by 5 bases and J by 3 bases. CDR1 is SNHLY and CDR2 is FYNNEI in the germline V gene. The CDR3 is 15 amino acids. In nucleotides, the CDR3 is TGTGCCAGCAGTCTTGGGACAGGACACACCGGGGAGCTGTTTTTT. It specifies CASSLGTGHTGELFF. The full variable domain, rest sourced from reference TRBV2 and TRBJ2-2, is EPEVTQTPSHQVTQMGQEVILRCVPISNHLYFYWYRQILGQKVEFLVSFYNNEISEKSEIFDDQFSVERPDGSNFTLKIRSTKLEDSAMYFCASSLGTGHTGELFFGEGSRLTVL.

This clone was seen only a few times. The junction shows a germline mismatch at one end, possibly a read error. The V gene is TRBV7-7, the J gene TRBJ1-4, with TRBD1 as a possible D gene (5 bases). Germline CDR1 SSHAT, CDR2 FNYEAQ (reference sequence). The CDR3 consists of 15 residues. The CDR3 coding sequence is TGCGCCAGCAGCCAAGACGGCAGGGCTGAGGAAAAACTGTTTTTT. It codes for CASSQDGRAEEKLFF.

J is TRBJ1-4 and V is TRBV30, with D perhaps matching TRBD1 (6 bases). Germline assignment: CDR1 GTSNPN and CDR2 SVGIG (reference sequence). The V and J ends lost 5 bases and 7 bases respectively, with 17 bases between them. The CDR3 has 14 residues. The CDR3 nucleotides are TGTGCCTGGCAGACAGGCCAGGTGACTGAAAAACTGTTTTTT. Protein: CAWQTGQVTEKLFF.

This clone appeared a few times. V is TRBV29-1 and J is TRBJ2-3, with D possibly TRBD2 on 6 matching bases. The CDR3 runs 13 residues. Germline V gene sequence: CDR1 SQVTM, CDR2 ANQGSEA. The V end was cut by 6 bases, the J end by 4 bases, with 14 bases between. The CDR3 sequence is CSVARDLADTQYF. The CDR3 DNA reads TGCAGCGTCGCCAGGGACTTGGCAGATACGCAGTATTTT.

The chain employs TRBV9 and TRBJ2-1; 11 positions agree with TRBD2. Germline loops: CDR1 SGDLS, CDR2 YYNGEE. CDR3 length: 14 amino acids. J lost 5 bases, V lost 6 bases, and 4 bases had no gene match. The CDR3 here is CASNRLAGNNEQFF. DNA for the CDR3: TGTGCCAGCAACCGACTAGCGGGGAACAATGAGCAGTTCTTC.

The V call is TRBV19, the J call TRBJ1-5; 7 bases match TRBD1. The CDR3 has 15 amino acids. With 4 bases clipped from V and 6 bases from J, the junction kept 9 bases outside the gene matches. From germline, CDR1 is LNHDA and CDR2 SQIVND (reference sequence). The CDR3 nucleotides read TGTGCCAGTAGTAAGACAGGGAGGGTCGGTCAGCCCCAGCATTTT. It is translated as CASSKTGRVGQPQHF.

The chain links TRBV7-2 to TRBJ1-2; 9 positions match TRBD1. V lost 7 bases and J lost 3; bases outside the gene matches: 3. The CDR3 has 13 residues. CDR1 and CDR2 from the germline V gene are SGHTA and FQGNSA. The CDR3 DNA reads TGTGCCAGCAACCGGGACAGGGACTATGGCTACACCTTC. Amino acids: CASNRDRDYGYTF. Looking up the rest from reference TRBV7-2 and TRBJ1-2 gives the full variable domain: GAGVSQSPSNKVTEKGKDVELRCDPISGHTALYWYRQSLGQGLEFLIYFQGNSAPDKSGLPSDRFSAERTGGSVSTLTIQRTQQEDSAVYLCASNRDRDYGYTFGSGTRLTVV.

V and J are TRBV2 and TRBJ1-5; no definite D call. The CDR3 loop spans 12 amino acids. V was trimmed by 2 bases and J by 12 bases, leaving 11 bases between them. Germline V gene sequence: CDR1 SNHLY, CDR2 FYNNEI. The CDR3 nucleotides are TGTGCCAGCAGTGAATCACCGGGCCTCCAGCATTTT. This gives the protein CASSESPGLQHF.

The rearrangement links TRBV9 to TRBJ2-7, with D possibly being TRBD1 (5 bases). Germline CDR1 SGDLS, CDR2 YYNGEE. This CDR3 spans 13 amino acids. With 3 bases removed from V and 2 bases from J, the gap between germline ends came to 9 bases. CDR3 amino acids: CASSEGSAYEQYF. Written as DNA, the CDR3 is TGTGCCAGCAGCGAGGGGTCGGCCTACGAGCAGTACTTC.

This clone was counted between two and nine times. The rearrangement uses TRBV20-1 and TRBJ1-3; 8 bases are a match to TRBD1. In germline, CDR1 is DFQATT, CDR2 SNEGSKA (reference sequence). The CDR3 covers 11 residues. The CDR3 loop is CSGQGGNTIYF. In DNA, the CDR3 is TGCAGCGGACAGGGTGGAAACACCATATATTTT.

The chain combines TRBV11-3 with TRBJ1-1; no clear D gene. V lost 5 bases, J lost 4 bases, and 14 bases lay in between. CDR3 length: 14 amino acids. Germline loops: CDR1 SGHNT, CDR2 YENEEA. The CDR3 spells CASSLLPKGTEAFF. DNA of the CDR3: TGTGCCAGCAGCCTCCTACCTAAGGGCACTGAAGCTTTCTTT.

The V call is TRBV7-9, the J call TRBJ1-1; possibly TRBD1 for D (5 bases). The V end lost 5 bases, the J end lost 10 bases, and 11 bases lay between the germline ends. Per germline, CDR1 SEHNR and CDR2 FQNEAQ (reference sequence). The CDR3 runs 11 residues. The CDR3 sequence is CASSQRTSAFF. CDR3 nucleotide sequence: TGTGCCAGCAGCCAGAGGACATCAGCTTTCTTT.

This clone was seen once. This chain joins TRBV2 and TRBJ1-1, with TRBD1 identical over 7 bases. Germline lookup yields CDR1 SNHLY and CDR2 FYNNEI. J lost 0 bases, V lost 8 bases, and 6 bases had no gene match. The CDR3 runs 14 residues. Here the CDR3 DNA reads TGTGCCAGCGGATCGACAGGGATGAACACTGAAGCTTTCTTT. Translated: CASGSTGMNTEAFF.

V and J are TRBV7-3 and TRBJ2-7, with D possibly TRBD1 on 6 matching bases. CDR3 length: 12 amino acids. The V and J ends lost 4 bases and 5 bases respectively, with 9 bases between them. From germline, CDR1 is SGHTA and CDR2 FQGTGA. The CDR3 is CASSWDNNEQYV. In nucleotides, the CDR3 is TGTGCCAGCAGCTGGGACAACAACGAGCAGTACGTC.

This clone was seen only a few times. V gene TRBV27 combines with J gene TRBJ2-3, with 8 bases identical to TRBD2. The ends lost 8 bases at V and 2 bases at J; junction bases unmatched: 6. Germline V CDR1 and CDR2: MNHEY, SMNVEV (reference sequence). This CDR3 region has 14 residues. The chain's CDR3 is CASGSLAVTDTQYF. The CDR3 nucleotides read TGTGCCAGCGGATCACTAGCGGTCACAGATACGCAGTATTTT.

In this sample, this clone turned up a few times. Compared with germline, one end of the junction differs, possibly owing to a read error. Distinct nucleotide sequences in the sample also encode this CDR3. V gene TRBV5-1 combines with J gene TRBJ2-3; 11 bases are shared with TRBD2. The CDR3 has 16 amino acids. CDR1 and CDR2 from the germline V gene are SGHRS and YFSETQ. The CDR3 DNA sequence: TGTGCCAGCAGCCATAGCGGGAGGGCCTCGCGAGATACGCAGTATTTT. It specifies CASSHSGRASRDTQYF.

This clone was detected only a few times. The rearrangement links TRBV19 to TRBJ2-7; D might be TRBD1 (5 bases). Germline V gene sequence: CDR1 LNHDA, CDR2 SQIVND (reference sequence). This CDR3 comprises 16 residues. The ends were cut back, 6 bases at V and 3 bases at J, with 21 bases in the middle. CDR3 nucleotide sequence: TGTGCCAGTAGGCCCCAGGGTGATGTAGCCGGCTACGAGCAGTACTTC. Translation gives CASRPQGDVAGYEQYF.

The chain recombines TRBV19 with TRBJ1-1, with D unclear. The ends were cut back, 0 bases at V and 1 base at J, with 15 bases in the middle. The germline gives CDR1 LNHDA, CDR2 SQIVND (reference sequence). The CDR3 contains 17 residues. CDR3 DNA: TGTGCCAGTAGTATAGATCTTCCAAGGGCGGCGAACACTGAAGCTTTCTTT. Translating it yields CASSIDLPRAANTEAFF.

This clone has ten or more counts. V usage is TRBV6-5 and J usage is TRBJ2-3, with a tentative D call TRBD2 (5 bases). Germline V gene data show CDR1 as MNHEY and CDR2 as SVGAGI. V lost 6 bases and J 6 bases, leaving 10 bases between the germline ends. The CDR3 loop spans 12 amino acids. CDR3 residues: CASSVRGDTQYF. Written as DNA, the CDR3 is TGTGCCAGCAGCGTTCGGGGTGATACGCAGTATTTT.